This T cell receptor (beta chain) was retrieved from a study of T cell responses to AZD1222 COVID-19 vaccine. A word on this clone: Its antigen is not known.

Repertoires were generated with immunoSEQ multiplex PCR, while TCRdb's copy carries only in-frame clones and drops some. Here the sample spans 88,000 or so clones, roughly 90% being singletons. Study-wide findings and caveats: Spike-specific TCR depth and breadth grew after two AZD1222 doses. Close to half of all spike-specific TCRs reportedly target regions of the variants that are unmutated. In a largely white British group with more females than males, clonal diversity was possibly underestimated.

The ends were cut back, 6 bases at V and 4 bases at J, with 17 bases in the middle. The CDR3 covers 15 residues. Germline values: CDR1 MNHEY, CDR2 SVGEGT. Sample: peripheral blood, taken on day 0 of AZD1222 vaccination. The V call is TRBV6-2 or TRBV6-3, the J call TRBJ2-3, with unresolved D. The TCR sequence derives from an adult in good health. The CDR3 protein is CASSRNLGAADTQYF. Here the CDR3 DNA reads TGTGCCAGCAGCCGCAACTTAGGTGCGGCAGATACGCAGTATTTT.